Presented here are 19 T cell receptor beta chains from one specimen sequenced in a study of cytotoxic CD8 clonotypes in ibrutinib-treated CLL. The data were produced by immunoSEQ multiplex PCR, yet TCRdb's version contains in-frame clones alone and is incomplete. Of about 29,000 clones listed, 70% to 80% are singletons. The specimen comprised PBMCs, sampled after 36 months of ibrutinib treatment. Source of these receptors: a human donor with chronic lymphocytic leukemia.

CDR3 sequence: CASSLRQLNTEAFF. In DNA form, the CDR3 reads TGTGCCAGCAGCTTGAGACAATTGAACACTGAAGCTTTCTTT. The rearrangement links TRBV13 to TRBJ1-1; D is unresolved. This CDR3 contains 14 residues. Deletions cut 3 bases from V and 0 bases from J, with 8 bases between. Germline V gives CDR1 PRHDT, CDR2 FYEKMQ (reference sequence).

This clone occurred once. The CDR3 nucleotides read TGTGCCAGTAGTTCGGGACAGGGGGCGAGGTACGAGCAGTACTTC. This translates into CASSSGQGARYEQYF. The rearrangement uses TRBV19 and TRBJ2-7, with 12 bases that match TRBD1. The V gene end was trimmed by 5 bases and the J gene end by 4 bases; junction bases not matched to a gene: 6. The V gene's germline CDR1 is LNHDA and CDR2 SQIVND (reference sequence). There are 15 residues in the CDR3. Supplemented by reference TRBV19 and TRBJ2-7, the full variable domain reads DGGITQSPKYLFRKEGQNVTLSCEQNLNHDAMYWYRQDPGQGLRLIYYSQIVNDFQKGDIAEGYSVSREKKESFPLTVTSAQKNPTAFYLCASSSGQGARYEQYFGPGTRLTVT.

This chain connects TRBV4-1 to TRBJ1-3; TRBD1 matches at 7 bases. The V segment lost 1 base and the J segment 4 bases; nucleotides outside the gene matches: 4. Germline lookup yields CDR1 MGHRA and CDR2 YSYEKL. The CDR3 covers 15 residues. CDR3 coding DNA: TGCGCCAGCAGCCAAGCGACAGGGTCAGGAAACACCATATATTTT. Translation gives CASSQATGSGNTIYF.

The chain has TRBV19 and TRBJ2-6, with 8 positions matching TRBD2. This CDR3 is 17 amino acids long. CDR1 is LNHDA and CDR2 is SQIVND in the germline V gene (reference sequence). The J segment lost 11 bases and the V segment lost 4 bases, leaving 16 bases of the junction unmatched. The CDR3 reads CASSTRGGTHFEYVLTF. The CDR3 nucleotides read TGTGCCAGTAGTACCCGGGGGGGGACCCATTTCGAGTACGTCCTGACTTTC.

The chain uses TRBV12-2 and TRBJ2-5; the D call in the table, TRBD2, was not verified against the DNA. TRBV12-2 is shown as a pseudogene. This CDR3 has 15 residues. The CDR3 protein is CASRLRSGRQETQYF. In nucleotides, the CDR3 is TGTGCAAGTCGCTTAAGAAGCGGCAGGCAAGAGACCCAGTACTTC.

The V gene is TRBV5-6, the J gene TRBJ2-7, with D unresolved. Germline CDR1 is SGHDT and CDR2 is YYEEEE. With 2 bases removed from V and 0 bases from J, the gap between germline ends came to 9 bases. The CDR3 is 14 residues long. The CDR3 DNA sequence: TGTGCCAGCAGCTTATACTCCAACTCCTACGAGCAGTACTTC. Its translation is CASSLYSNSYEQYF.

This clone was counted a single time. The chain employs TRBV10-3 and TRBJ1-6; a weak D match, TRBD1 (6 bases). CDR1 and CDR2 (germline): ENHRY, SYGVKD. The CDR3 totals 14 residues. V lost 3 bases and J 7 bases, leaving 10 bases between the germline ends. CDR3 coding DNA: TGTGCCATCAGTGATAGGGACACCAATTCACCCCTCCACTTT. Protein: CAISDRDTNSPLHF.

The chain couples TRBV6-6 to TRBJ2-7; no firm D call. CDR3 length: 14 amino acids. Germline CDR1 and CDR2: MNHNY and SVGAGI (reference sequence). V gave up 6 bases and J gave up 6 bases, with 18 bases separating them. DNA of the CDR3: TGTGCCAGCAGACCCGGCCCGGTTAGCATCGAGCAGTACTTC. Amino acids: CASRPGPVSIEQYF.

This chain uses TRBV7-9 with TRBJ2-5; D may be TRBD1 or TRBD2 (5 bases each). The germline V gene encodes CDR1 SEHNR and CDR2 FQNEAQ (reference sequence). The V end was cut by 5 bases, the J end by 1 base, with 17 bases between. The CDR3 is 16 amino acids. The CDR3 sequence: CASSPSWGFLQETQYF. In DNA, the CDR3 is TGTGCCAGCAGCCCAAGCTGGGGGTTTCTCCAAGAGACCCAGTACTTC.

The CDR3, as DNA: TGCGCCAGCAGCCAAGGATCCCGTGAGCAGTACTTC. Translation: CASSQGSREQYF. The chain carries TRBV4-3 and TRBJ2-7, with unresolved D. From germline, CDR1 is LGHNA and CDR2 YSLEER. The CDR3 sequence is 12 residues long. V lost 1 base and J 7 bases, leaving 8 bases between the germline ends.

The V and J genes are TRBV7-9 and TRBJ1-2; D is uncertain. The CDR3 contains 16 residues. The ends were cut back, 5 bases at V and 4 bases at J, with 20 bases in the middle. CDR1 SEHNR and CDR2 FQNEAQ come from the germline V gene (reference sequence). The CDR3: CASSEDDQLRGYGYTF. CDR3 bases: TGTGCCAGCAGCGAGGACGATCAACTGCGGGGCTATGGCTACACCTTC.

The rearrangement links TRBV6-1 to TRBJ1-3; no reliable D call. Germline values: CDR1 MNHNS, CDR2 SASEGT. V lost 8 bases and J lost 0, with 8 bases in between. The CDR3 extends over 13 amino acids. The DNA of the CDR3 is TGTGCCAGCCTTAGGTTCTCTGGAAACACCATATATTTT. Its protein product is CASLRFSGNTIYF.

This rearrangement joins TRBV29-1 to TRBJ1-1; D is ambiguous. The V end was cut by 5 bases, the J end by 0 bases, with 13 bases between. This CDR3 contains 14 residues. Germline V gene sequence: CDR1 SQVTM, CDR2 ANQGSEA. The CDR3 DNA reads TGCAGCGTTTTGGGTCCTACTATGAACACTGAAGCTTTCTTT. Encoded protein: CSVLGPTMNTEAFF.

This chain connects TRBV7-9 to TRBJ2-2; 9 nucleotides match TRBD1. Germline CDR1 reads SEHNR; CDR2 reads FQNEAQ (reference sequence). The CDR3 extends over 16 amino acids. V lost 5 bases, J lost 3 bases, and 7 bases stayed unmatched. CDR3 loop: CASSPTGGWDTGELFF. For the CDR3, the DNA is TGTGCCAGCAGCCCTACAGGGGGCTGGGACACCGGGGAGCTGTTTTTT.

J is TRBJ2-7 and V is TRBV5-4; possible D gene TRBD2, 6 bases. CDR3 length: 13 residues. Germline V gene sequence: CDR1 SGHNT, CDR2 YYREEE (reference sequence). Trimming stripped 4 bases from V and 3 bases from J, with 11 bases between. CDR3 DNA: TGTGCCAGCAGCCCGGGACTGGGCTACGAGCAGTACTTC. It yields the protein CASSPGLGYEQYF.

V usage is TRBV2 and J usage is TRBJ2-3; unclear D gene. V was clipped by 4 bases and J by 2 bases, with 7 bases between them. There are 13 residues in the CDR3. CDR1 and CDR2 from the germline V gene are SNHLY and FYNNEI. CDR3 residues: CASSAYTTDTQYF. DNA of the CDR3: TGTGCCAGCAGTGCTTACACCACAGATACGCAGTATTTT. Full variable domain (missing parts from reference TRBV2 and TRBJ2-3): EPEVTQTPSHQVTQMGQEVILRCVPISNHLYFYWYRQILGQKVEFLVSFYNNEISEKSEIFDDQFSVERPDGSNFTLKIRSTKLEDSAMYFCASSAYTTDTQYFGPGTRLTVL.

This rearrangement joins TRBV7-9 to TRBJ1-3; no definite D call. The CDR3 consists of 11 residues. The germline V and J ends were trimmed by 5 bases and 4 bases, with 3 bases remaining between them. Looked up from germline, CDR1 is SEHNR and CDR2 is FQNEAQ (reference sequence). CDR3 region: CASSLGNTIYF. The CDR3 DNA reads TGTGCCAGCAGCCTAGGAAACACCATATATTTT.

The rearrangement joins TRBV4-1 to TRBJ1-2; the D gene is possibly TRBD1 (6 bases). CDR3 size: 17 residues. Germline CDR1 MGHRA, CDR2 YSYEKL. V was clipped by 1 base and J by 3 bases, with 18 bases between them. CDR3 sequence: CASSQGPRTAKYYGYTF. Here the CDR3 DNA reads TGCGCCAGCAGCCAAGGCCCTAGGACAGCTAAGTACTATGGCTACACCTTC.

The CDR3 reads CSVGDRVDTGELFF. The CDR3 DNA reads as TGCAGCGTCGGGGACAGGGTGGACACCGGGGAGCTGTTTTTT. The chain has TRBV29-1 and TRBJ2-2; 9 nucleotides line up with TRBD1. This CDR3 region has 14 residues. The V and J ends lost 6 bases and 3 bases, in that order; junction bases with no gene match: 5. From germline, CDR1 is SQVTM and CDR2 ANQGSEA.